This entry features one TCR beta chain sequence. The CDR3 loop spans 15 amino acids. The V and J ends lost 2 bases and 3 bases, in that order; junction bases with no gene match: 5. The germline gives CDR1 SGHRS, CDR2 YFSETQ. This entry belongs to a study of blood T cell repertoires in COVID-19. Study background: The analysed material was cDNA or gDNA that came from T cells, B-cell-depleted T cells, or PBMCs.

TCRdb's copy holds only in-frame clones and misses some; the assay was immunoSEQ multiplex PCR. The profile covers over 140,000 clones, with nearly 80% appearing a single time and around 3.2% taken by the ten largest. This clonotype was obtained from a woman between 45 and 60 years old who had recovered from COVID-19. V and J are TRBV5-1 and TRBJ2-7, with TRBD2 matching 10 bases. Sequenced material: PBMCs or T cells enriched from blood (not recorded which). DNA for the CDR3: TGCGCCAGCAGCTTAGCCCTAGCGGGAGTCTACGAGCAGTACTTC. Its translation is CASSLALAGVYEQYF.